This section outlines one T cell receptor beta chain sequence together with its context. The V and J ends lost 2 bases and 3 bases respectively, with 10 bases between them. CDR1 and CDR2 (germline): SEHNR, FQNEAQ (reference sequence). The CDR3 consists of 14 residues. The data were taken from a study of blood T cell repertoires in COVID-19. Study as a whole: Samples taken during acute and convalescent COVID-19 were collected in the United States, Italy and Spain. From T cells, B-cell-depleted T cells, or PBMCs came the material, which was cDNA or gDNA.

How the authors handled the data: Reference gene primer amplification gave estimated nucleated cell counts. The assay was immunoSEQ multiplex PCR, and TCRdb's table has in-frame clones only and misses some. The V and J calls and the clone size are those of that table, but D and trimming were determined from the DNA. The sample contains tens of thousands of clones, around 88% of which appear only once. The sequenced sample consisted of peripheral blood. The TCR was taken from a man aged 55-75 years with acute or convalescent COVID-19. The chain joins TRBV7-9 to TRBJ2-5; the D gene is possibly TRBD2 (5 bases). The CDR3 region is CASSLMAGEETQYF. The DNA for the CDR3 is TGTGCCAGCAGCTTAATGGCCGGGGAAGAGACCCAGTACTTC. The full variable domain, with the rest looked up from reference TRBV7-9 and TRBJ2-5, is DTGVSQNPRHKITKRGQNVTFRCDPISEHNRLYWYRQTLGQGPEFLTYFQNEAQLEKSRLLSDRFSAERPKGSFSTLEIQRTEQGDSAMYLCASSLMAGEETQYFGPGTRLLVL.